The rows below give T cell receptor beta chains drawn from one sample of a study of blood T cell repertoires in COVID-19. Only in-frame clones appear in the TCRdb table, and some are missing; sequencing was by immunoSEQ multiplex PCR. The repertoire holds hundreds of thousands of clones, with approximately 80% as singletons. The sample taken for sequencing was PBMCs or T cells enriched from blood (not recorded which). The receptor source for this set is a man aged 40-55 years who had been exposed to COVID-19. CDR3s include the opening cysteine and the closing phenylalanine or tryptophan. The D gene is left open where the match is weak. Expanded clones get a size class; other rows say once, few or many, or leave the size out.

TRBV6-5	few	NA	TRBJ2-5	CASRAGKETQYF	TGTGCCAGCAGGGCCGGGAAAGAGACCCAGTACTTC
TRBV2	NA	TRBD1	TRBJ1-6	CASRWDRSSYNSPLHF	TGTGCCAGCAGATGGGACAGGAGCTCCTATAATTCACCCCTCCACTTT
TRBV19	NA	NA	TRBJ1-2	CASSSPTGLNYGYTF	TGTGCCAGTAGTAGCCCGACAGGACTTAACTATGGCTACACCTTC
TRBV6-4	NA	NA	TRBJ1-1	CASSDFVNTEAFF	TGTGCCAGCAGTGATTTCGTGAACACTGAAGCTTTCTTT
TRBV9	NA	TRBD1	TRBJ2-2	CASSPRDRATGELFF	TGTGCCAGCAGCCCTAGGGACAGGGCGACCGGGGAGCTGTTTTTT
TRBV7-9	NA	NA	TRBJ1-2	CASNGVGGRYGYTF	TGTGCCAGCAACGGAGTGGGAGGTCGCTATGGCTACACCTTC
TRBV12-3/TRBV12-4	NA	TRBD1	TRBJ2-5	CASGTDQETQYF	TGTGCCAGCGGGACAGACCAAGAGACCCAGTACTTC
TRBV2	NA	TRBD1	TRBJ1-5	CASSQTTPDRAAQHF	TGTGCCAGCAGCCAAACTACACCGGACAGGGCAGCCCAGCATTTT
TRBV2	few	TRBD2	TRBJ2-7	CASRLAGGEQYF	TGTGCCAGCAGGTTAGCGGGAGGCGAGCAGTACTTC
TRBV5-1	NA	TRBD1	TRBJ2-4	CASSSDRGNIQYF	TGCGCCAGCAGCTCGGACAGGGGAAACATTCAGTACTTC
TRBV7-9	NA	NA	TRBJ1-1	CASSLAGGGKNTEAFF	TGTGCCAGCAGCTTAGCGGGCGGGGGAAAAAACACTGAAGCTTTCTTT
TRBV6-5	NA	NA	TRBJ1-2	CASSYSWGGGYGYTF	TGTGCCAGCAGTTACTCGTGGGGGGGCGGCTATGGCTACACCTTC
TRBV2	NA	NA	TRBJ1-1	CASSREQGGGTEAFF	TGTGCCAGCAGCAGAGAACAGGGTGGAGGCACTGAAGCTTTCTTT
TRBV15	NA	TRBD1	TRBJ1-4	CATSTEQGAIRGKLFF	TGTGCCACCAGCACAGAACAGGGGGCTATTCGCGGAAAACTGTTTTTT
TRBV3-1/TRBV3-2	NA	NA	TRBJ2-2	CASSRVFGGPGELFF	TGTGCCAGCAGCCGAGTTTTCGGGGGTCCCGGGGAGCTGTTTTTT
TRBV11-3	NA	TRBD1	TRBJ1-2	CASSFGAGGENYGYTF	TGTGCCAGCAGCTTTGGGGCAGGGGGAGAAAACTATGGCTACACCTTC
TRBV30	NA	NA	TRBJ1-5	CAWSRTDHNQPQHF	TGTGCCTGGAGTAGAACAGATCACAATCAGCCCCAGCATTTT
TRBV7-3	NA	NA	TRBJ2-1	CASSSLWRPSINEQFF	TGTGCCAGCAGCTCCCTCTGGCGGCCTTCCATCAATGAGCAGTTCTTC
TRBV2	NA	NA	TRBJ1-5	CASSDRLRGNQPQHF	TGTGCCAGCAGTGACCGACTCAGGGGCAATCAGCCCCAGCATTTT
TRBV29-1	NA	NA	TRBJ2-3	CSVEDLMGLATDTQYF	TGCAGCGTTGAAGATCTGATGGGGCTAGCGACAGATACGCAGTATTTT
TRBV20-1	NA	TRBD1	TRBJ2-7	CSARPQGVQYF	TGCAGTGCTAGACCCCAGGGGGTCCAGTACTTC
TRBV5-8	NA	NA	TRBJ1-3	CASSLSRNTIYF	TGTGCCAGCAGCTTATCCAGAAACACCATATATTTT
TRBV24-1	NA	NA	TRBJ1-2	CGQPAGLRGYTF	TGTGGTCAACCGGCCGGACTGAGGGGCTACACCTTC
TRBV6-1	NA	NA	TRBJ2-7	CASTPGPAGSYEQYF	TGTGCCAGCACCCCCGGGCCGGCGGGTTCCTACGAGCAGTACTTC
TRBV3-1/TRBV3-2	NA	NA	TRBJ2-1	CASSQDRGFEQFF	TGTGCCAGCAGCCAAGATCGAGGGTTTGAGCAGTTCTTC
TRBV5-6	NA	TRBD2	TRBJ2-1	CASSPGLARNNEQFF	TGTGCCAGCAGCCCGGGACTAGCCCGGAACAATGAGCAGTTCTTC
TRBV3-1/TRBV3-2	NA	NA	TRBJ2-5	CASSQEGEGPAGTQYF	TGTGCCAGCAGCCAAGAAGGCGAGGGCCCCGCCGGGACCCAGTACTTC
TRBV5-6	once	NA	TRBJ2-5	CASSRGTRGGQYF	TGTGCCAGCAGCCGAGGGACCCGAGGGGGCCAGTACTTC
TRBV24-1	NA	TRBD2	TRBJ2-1	CATSEREGYEQFF	TGTGCCACCAGTGAGCGGGAGGGGTATGAGCAGTTCTTC
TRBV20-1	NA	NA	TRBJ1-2	CSARREGYTF	TGCAGTGCTAGGAGGGAGGGCTACACCTTC
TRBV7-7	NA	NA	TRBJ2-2	CASSLLLPDSANTGELFF	TGTGCTAGCAGCCTACTGTTACCGGACAGCGCGAACACCGGGGAGCTGTTTTTT
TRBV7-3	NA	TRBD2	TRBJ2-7	CASSLISLGGVSSYEQYF	TGTGCCAGCAGCTTAATTTCCCTCGGGGGGGTCAGCTCCTACGAGCAGTACTTC
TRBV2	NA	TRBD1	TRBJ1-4	CASSGRGTGNEKLFF	TGTGCCAGCAGTGGTCGCGGGACAGGGAATGAAAAACTGTTTTTT
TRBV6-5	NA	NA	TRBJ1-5	CASSAGGNQPQHF	TGTGCCAGCAGCGCGGGGGGGAATCAGCCCCAGCATTTT
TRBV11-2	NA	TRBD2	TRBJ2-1	CASSLLTSGSNEQFF	TGTGCCAGCAGCTTATTAACTAGCGGGAGCAATGAGCAGTTCTTC
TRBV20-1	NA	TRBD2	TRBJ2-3	CSASVAGGYTQYF	TGCAGTGCTAGTGTGGCGGGGGGATATACGCAGTATTTT
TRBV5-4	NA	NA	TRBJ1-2	CASSAISTTGGYTF	TGTGCCAGCAGCGCAATAAGTACTACGGGGGGCTACACCTTC
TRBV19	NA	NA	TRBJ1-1	CASSTNLNTEAFF	TGTGCCAGTAGTACTAACCTGAACACTGAAGCTTTCTTT
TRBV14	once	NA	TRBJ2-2	CASSQFLGGPGELFF	TGTGCCAGCAGCCAATTCCTAGGCGGGCCCGGGGAGCTGTTTTTT
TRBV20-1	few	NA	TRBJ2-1	CSASQASTLEFF	TGCAGTGCTAGTCAGGCTAGCACCCTCGAGTTCTTC
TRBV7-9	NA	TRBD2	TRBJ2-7	CASSRGSDVYEQYF	TGTGCCAGCAGCCGCGGGAGTGACGTTTACGAGCAGTACTTC